This TCR beta chain appears in the sequencing data of a study of shared clonotypes between healthy human individuals. Study-wide results and limits: With a handful of donors compared, around 5.4% of naive CD4 clonotypes were shared. Among the subsets, naive ones generally showed larger estimated richness than memory ones.

The CDR3 spans 13 residues. V lost 5 bases, J lost 6 bases, and 7 bases stayed unmatched. Germline assignment: CDR1 SGHTA and CDR2 FQGNSA. Genomic DNA from each subset was divided evenly over several immunoSEQ plates. Some clones are missing from TCRdb's copy, which holds only in-frame ones; the method was immunoSEQ multiplex PCR. The sample contains 950,000 to 1,300,000 clones, approximately 72% of which appear only once. Details on this clone: Its antigen is undetermined.

The specimen sequenced was memory CD4+ T cells sorted from blood. Indicated subset: CD45RA-negative fraction. The TCR originated in a man younger than 30 in good health. The chain has TRBV7-2 and TRBJ2-7, with 7 bases matching TRBD1. The CDR3: CASSPRTGSEQYF. CDR3 bases: TGTGCCAGCAGCCCTAGGACAGGTAGCGAGCAGTACTTC.